The source of this T cell receptor (beta chain) is a study of blood T cell repertoires in COVID-19 (dated by TCRdb to about 2020). About the investigation overall: Samples covering the acute and convalescent phases of COVID-19 were provided by collaborators in the United States, Italy and Spain. The prospective study material was composed of cDNA or gDNA derived from T cells, B-cell-depleted T cells, or PBMCs. The dataset comprised deeply sampled blood TCRbeta repertoires from subjects exposed to, actively infected with, or recovered from COVID-19. The repertoires were released in a freely available public database intended as a resource for research on the immune response to SARS-CoV-2. Samples came from the ongoing ImmuneRACE study (first 160 participants) plus 1,254 subjects from 6 global collaborators. Nearly every sample came with metadata listing a de-identified subject ID, COVID-19 status, age in years and sex. Where available, HLA class I and class II types were obtained from metadata supplied by the sample provider rather than from assay-based typing. Results and caveats for the whole study, not just this receptor: The amount of clinical and demographic metadata varied by source and participant and was provided uncurated.

Comment on this clone: Its antigen is not yet known. Within one base of it there is no much larger clone, and no base qualities were kept.

The immunoSEQ Assay, a bias-controlled multiplex PCR, was used to amplify TCRbeta CDR3 regions from genomic DNA. The paper's data handling went like this. Nucleated cell counts per sample were estimated from amplification of reference gene primers within the assay. To quantify the absolute abundance of each unique TCRbeta CDR3 rearrangement, sequence reads were collapsed and filtered. For each sample, productive Simpson clonality was calculated by taking the square root of Simpson's diversity index across productive rearrangements. TCRdb mirrors the immuneACCESS table, restricted to in-frame sequences. Some clones are absent from its copies; in checked studies, under half trace to an unresolved V gene, and the reason for the others is unknown. The V and J calls and the clone size are those of that table, but D and trimming were determined from the DNA. The sample table holds approximately 75,000 clones, of which roughly 76% were seen once. The leading ten clones occupy 25% to 30% of the sample.

Each collaborating institution followed its own protocols to collect whole blood in K2EDTA tubes. For TCRbeta analysis, collaborator samples were shipped as frozen whole blood, as isolated PBMCs, or as DNA extracted from either sample type. CDR1 is given as KGHDR and CDR2 as SFDVKD, both from the germline V gene. V and J lose 1 base and 6 bases, and a span of 5 bases separates them. The CDR3 measures 13 amino acids from cysteine to phenylalanine. Only CDR3 DNA is held: 39 bases, read in frame from base 1. The TCR comes from a woman aged 80 or over with active or convalescent COVID-19. The material sequenced was peripheral blood. The chain is made from TRBV24-1 and TRBJ2-2; the D gene cannot be named for sure. In nucleotides, the sequence is TGTGCCACCAGTGATTTCGGGTCCGGGGAGCTGTTTTTT. Translation gives CATSDFGSGELFF.